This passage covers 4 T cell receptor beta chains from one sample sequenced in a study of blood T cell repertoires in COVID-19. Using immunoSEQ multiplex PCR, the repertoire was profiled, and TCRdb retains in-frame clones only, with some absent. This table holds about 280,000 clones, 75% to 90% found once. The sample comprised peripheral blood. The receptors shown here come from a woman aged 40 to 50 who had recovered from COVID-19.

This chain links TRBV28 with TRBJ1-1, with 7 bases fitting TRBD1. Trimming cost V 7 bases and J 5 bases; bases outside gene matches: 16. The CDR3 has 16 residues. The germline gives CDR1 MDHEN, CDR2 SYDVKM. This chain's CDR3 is CASIARTGASATEAFF. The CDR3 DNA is TGTGCCAGCATTGCCCGGACAGGAGCCTCGGCAACTGAAGCTTTCTTT.

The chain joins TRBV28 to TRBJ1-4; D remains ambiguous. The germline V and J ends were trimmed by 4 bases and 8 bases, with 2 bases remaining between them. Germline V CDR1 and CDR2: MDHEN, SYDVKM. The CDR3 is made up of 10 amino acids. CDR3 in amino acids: CASSSEKLFF. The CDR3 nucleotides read TGTGCCAGCAGTTCGGAAAAACTGTTTTTT.

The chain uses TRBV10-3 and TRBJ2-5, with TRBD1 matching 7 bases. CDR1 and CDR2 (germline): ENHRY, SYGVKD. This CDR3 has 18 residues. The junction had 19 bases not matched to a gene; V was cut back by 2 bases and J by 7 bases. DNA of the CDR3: TGTGCCATCAGTGAGGGGTTCGGGACAGATGGACCTCGAGGGACCCAGTACTTC. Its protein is CAISEGFGTDGPRGTQYF.

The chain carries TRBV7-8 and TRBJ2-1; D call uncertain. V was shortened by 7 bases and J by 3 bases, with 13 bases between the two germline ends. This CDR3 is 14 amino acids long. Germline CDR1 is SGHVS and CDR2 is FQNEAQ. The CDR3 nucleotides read TGTGCCAGCACCCCCCACGGAGACTACAATGAGCAGTTCTTC. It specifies CASTPHGDYNEQFF.